This T cell receptor beta chain was obtained from a study of T-cell reconstitution after alpha-beta-depleted transplantation in children (dated by TCRdb to the mid-2010s). Looking at the study overall: Using TCR repertoire profiling, the study followed T-cell immune reconstitution in a quantitative way in children after TCRalphabeta/CD19-depleted allogeneic hematopoietic cell transplantation.

The library was obtained by PCR. Reads for this sample came from an Illumina HiSeq 2500. TCR libraries were prepared with molecular barcoding, using unique molecular identifiers to normalize TCRbeta repertoire quantification. TCRdb trimmed public reads at Q25 via fastp, called clones via MiXCR and kept in-frame beta chains. Entries are consolidated by CDR3 protein sequence, retaining the most common genes and DNA. This sample comprises 200,000 to 250,000 distinct CDR3 sequences, roughly 10% of them detected only once. 5.5% to 8% of the sample rests with the top ten. Via the germline V gene, CDR1 is MNHEY and CDR2 SVGAGI. From the cysteine through the phenylalanine, the CDR3 covers 17 amino acids. The CDR3 DNA has 51 bases and is translated from base 1. The germline V and J ends show losses of 2 bases and 4 bases respectively, and no gene match explains 9 bases of the junction. As for this clonotype: No antigen is known for it. Per-base quality was not reported, and no clone a single base away is much larger than it.

The sequence joins TRBV6-5 to TRBJ1-2, and 11 junctional nucleotides match TRBD1. The sample here was PBMCs from the stem cell graft donor, taken from the stem cell graft. This clonotype was obtained from a human donor who donated a stem cell graft to a child with acute lymphoblastic leukemia. The nucleotide sequence is TGTGCCAGCAGTTACCGAACTTCGGGACAGGGGGGCTATGGCTACACCTTC. It encodes CASSYRTSGQGGYGYTF.